This T cell receptor beta chain was recovered during a study of blood T cell repertoires in COVID-19. The V segment lost 3 bases and the J segment 5 bases; nucleotides outside the gene matches: 6. CDR1 SGHTA and CDR2 FQGTGA come from the germline V gene. The CDR3 consists of 14 residues. Produced via immunoSEQ multiplex PCR; TCRdb's table is partial and in-frame only. The table shows about 110,000 clones, with 60% to 85% occurring only once. The rearrangement links TRBV7-3 to TRBJ2-5; 7 bases are a match to TRBD2. The sample comprised peripheral blood. The TCR sequence derives from a man older than 75 with COVID-19, enrolled during active disease. The CDR3 DNA is TGTGCCAGCAGCTTGGGCGGGAGAGGGGAGACCCAGTACTTC. It codes for CASSLGGRGETQYF.